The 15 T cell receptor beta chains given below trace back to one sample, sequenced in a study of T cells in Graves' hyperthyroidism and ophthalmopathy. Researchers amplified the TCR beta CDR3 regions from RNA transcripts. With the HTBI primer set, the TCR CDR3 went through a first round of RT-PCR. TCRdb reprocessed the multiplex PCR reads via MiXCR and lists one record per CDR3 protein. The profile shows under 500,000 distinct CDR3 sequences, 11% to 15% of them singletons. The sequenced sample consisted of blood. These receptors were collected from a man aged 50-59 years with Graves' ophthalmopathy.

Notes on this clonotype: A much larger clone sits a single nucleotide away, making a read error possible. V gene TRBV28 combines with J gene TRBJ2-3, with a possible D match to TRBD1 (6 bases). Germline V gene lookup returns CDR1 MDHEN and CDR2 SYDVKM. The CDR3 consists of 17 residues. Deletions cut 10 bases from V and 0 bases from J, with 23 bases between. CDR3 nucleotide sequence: TGTGCCATCCTGGCAAGGTGGGGGCAGAGAAGCACAGATACGCAGTATTTT. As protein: CAILARWGQRSTDTQYF.

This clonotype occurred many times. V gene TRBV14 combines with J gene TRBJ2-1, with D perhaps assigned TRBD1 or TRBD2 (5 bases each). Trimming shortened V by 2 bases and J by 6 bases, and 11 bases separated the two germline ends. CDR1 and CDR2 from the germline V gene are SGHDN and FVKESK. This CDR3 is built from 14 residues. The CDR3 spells CASSQLGVANEQFF. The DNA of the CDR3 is TGTGCCAGCAGCCAATTGGGGGTAGCCAATGAGCAGTTCTTC.

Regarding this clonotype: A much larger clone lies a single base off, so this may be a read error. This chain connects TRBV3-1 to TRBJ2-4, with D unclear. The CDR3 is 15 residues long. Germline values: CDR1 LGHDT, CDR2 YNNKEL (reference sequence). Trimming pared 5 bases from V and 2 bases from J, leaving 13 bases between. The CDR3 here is CASSSLSVTKNIQYF. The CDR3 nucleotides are TGTGCCAGCAGCTCGTTGTCCGTAACCAAAAACATTCAGTACTTC.

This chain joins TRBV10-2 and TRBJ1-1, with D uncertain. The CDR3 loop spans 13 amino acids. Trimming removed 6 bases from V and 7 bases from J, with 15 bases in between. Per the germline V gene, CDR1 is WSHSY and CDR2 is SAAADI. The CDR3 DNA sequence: TGCGCCAGCAGGAACCCGGGCAAGATTGAAGCTTTCTTT. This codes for CASRNPGKIEAFF.

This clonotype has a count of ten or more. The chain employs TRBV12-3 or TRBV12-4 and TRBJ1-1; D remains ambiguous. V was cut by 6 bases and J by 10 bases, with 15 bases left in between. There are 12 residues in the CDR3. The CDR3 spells CASSTGPALAFF. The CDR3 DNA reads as TGTGCCAGCAGCACCGGGCCCGCATTAGCTTTCTTT.

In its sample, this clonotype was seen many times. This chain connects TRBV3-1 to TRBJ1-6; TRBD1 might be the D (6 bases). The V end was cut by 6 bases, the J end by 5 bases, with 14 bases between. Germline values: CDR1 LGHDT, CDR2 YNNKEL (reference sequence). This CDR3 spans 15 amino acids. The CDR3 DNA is TGTGCCAGCAGGGGCGGACAGCGAGATAATTCACCCCTCCACTTT. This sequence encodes CASRGGQRDNSPLHF.

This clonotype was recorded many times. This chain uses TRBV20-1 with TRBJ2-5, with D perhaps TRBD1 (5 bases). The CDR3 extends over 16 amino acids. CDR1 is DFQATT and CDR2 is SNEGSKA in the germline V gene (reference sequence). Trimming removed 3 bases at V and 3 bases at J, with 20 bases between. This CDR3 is CSASQIRVQGKETQYF. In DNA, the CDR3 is TGCAGTGCTAGTCAGATCCGGGTCCAGGGAAAAGAGACCCAGTACTTC.

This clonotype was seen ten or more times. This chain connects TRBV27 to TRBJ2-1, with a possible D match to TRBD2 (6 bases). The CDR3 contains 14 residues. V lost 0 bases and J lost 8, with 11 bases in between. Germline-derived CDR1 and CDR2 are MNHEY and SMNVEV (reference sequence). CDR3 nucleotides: TGTGCCAGCAGTTTATCCCGGACTATCCATGAGCAGTTCTTC. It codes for CASSLSRTIHEQFF.

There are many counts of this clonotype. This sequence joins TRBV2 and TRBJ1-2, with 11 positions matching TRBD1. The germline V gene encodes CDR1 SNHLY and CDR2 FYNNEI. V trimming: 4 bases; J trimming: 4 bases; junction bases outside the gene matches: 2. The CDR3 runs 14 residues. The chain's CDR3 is CASSGGQGVYGYTF. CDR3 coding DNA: TGTGCCAGCAGTGGGGGACAGGGGGTCTATGGCTACACCTTC.

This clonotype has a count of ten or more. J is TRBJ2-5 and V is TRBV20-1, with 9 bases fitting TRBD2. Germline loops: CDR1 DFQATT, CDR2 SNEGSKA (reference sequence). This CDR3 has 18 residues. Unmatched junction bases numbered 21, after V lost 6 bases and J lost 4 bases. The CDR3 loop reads CSAQNNGAGGIARETQYF. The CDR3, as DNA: TGCAGTGCCCAAAATAATGGAGCGGGAGGTATCGCAAGAGAGACCCAGTACTTC.

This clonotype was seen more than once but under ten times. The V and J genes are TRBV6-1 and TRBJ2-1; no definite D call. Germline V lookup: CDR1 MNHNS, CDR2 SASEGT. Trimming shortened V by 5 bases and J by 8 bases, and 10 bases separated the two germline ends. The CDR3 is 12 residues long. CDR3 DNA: TGTGCCAGCAGTCCAAGGGATCATGAGCAGTTCTTC. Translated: CASSPRDHEQFF.

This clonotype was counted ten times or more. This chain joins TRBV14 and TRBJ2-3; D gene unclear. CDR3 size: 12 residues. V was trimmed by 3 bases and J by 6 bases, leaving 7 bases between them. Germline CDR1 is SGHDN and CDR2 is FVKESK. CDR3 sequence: CASSHTPDTQYF. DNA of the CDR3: TGTGCCAGCAGCCACACACCTGATACGCAGTATTTT.

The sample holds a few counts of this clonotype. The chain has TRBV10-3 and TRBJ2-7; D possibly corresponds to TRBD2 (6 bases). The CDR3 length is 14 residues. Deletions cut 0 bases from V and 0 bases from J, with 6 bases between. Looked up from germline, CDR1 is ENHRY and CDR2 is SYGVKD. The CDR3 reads CAISESGGSYEQYF. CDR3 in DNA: TGTGCCATCAGTGAGTCGGGGGGCTCCTACGAGCAGTACTTC.

CDR3 sequence: CASSGTSSSYNEQFF. The DNA of the CDR3 is TGCGCCAGCAGCGGCACTAGTAGCTCCTACAATGAGCAGTTCTTC. The chain couples TRBV5-1 to TRBJ2-1; weak D call: TRBD2 (5 bases). CDR1 and CDR2 from the germline V gene are SGHRS and YFSETQ. The CDR3 totals 15 residues. Trimming removed 4 bases at V and 0 bases at J, with 11 bases between.

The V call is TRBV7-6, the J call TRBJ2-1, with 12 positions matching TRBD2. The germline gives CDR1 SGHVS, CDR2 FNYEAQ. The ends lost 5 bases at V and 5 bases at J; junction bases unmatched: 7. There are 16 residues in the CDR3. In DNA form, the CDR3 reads TGTGCCAGCAGCCCGGTGCTAGCGGGAGGGAACAATGAGCAGTTCTTC. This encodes CASSPVLAGGNNEQFF.